This TCR beta chain comes out of a study of quantifying T cell responses using KT2 cells. The wider study: cDNA was made from DNase-treated RNA using alpha and beta constant primers.

Study-wide results and limits: Very high KT2 spike-in numbers caused saturation in KT2 sequence detection. Detection of KT2 sequences held at the lowest tested level, about one cell per 100,000 PBMC.

The sample is PBMC spiked with counted cells of clone KT2. A range of KT2-to-PBMC ratios was made using fixed PBMC numbers. A single-stranded UMI oligo with SP2 sequence was ligated to cDNA 3' ends. An equimolar mix of RC1.1 and RC1.2 primed the beta chain across TRBC1 and TRBC2. TCRdb passed the UMI-ligation and nested PCR reads through MiXCR, listing each CDR3 protein once. The sample includes tens of thousands of distinct CDR3 sequences, more than 9% seen only once; the top ten take about 9.4%. The CDR3 runs to 15 residues. Germline assignment: CDR1 SQVTM and CDR2 ANQGSEA. Trimming took 1 base from V and 3 from J, leaving 14 bases between them. About this clonotype itself: The antigen is undetermined.

The chain combines TRBV29-1 with TRBJ2-3, with D perhaps matching TRBD1 or TRBD2 (5 bases each). The TCR sequence derives from a human donor. Specimen: PBMCs spiked with cells of the T cell clone KT2. The DNA of the CDR3 is TGCAGCGTTGAAGTTCCCCCCGGGGCGACAGATACGCAGTATTTT. This sequence encodes CSVEVPPGATDTQYF.